The 8 T cell receptor beta chains below all came from one sample that was sequenced in a study of the immune and genomic landscape of osteosarcoma. Method: immunoSEQ multiplex PCR; TCRdb's copy keeps in-frame clones and lacks some. The sample lists under 3,000 clones; approximately 70% were seen once. Sequenced sample: tumor tissue from a local recurrence in the femur. These receptors all come from a man between 18 and 35 years old with osteosarcoma.

The rearrangement uses TRBV9 and TRBJ1-1; no reliable D call. Trimming left V 0 bases short and J 6 bases short, with 9 bases between. CDR1 and CDR2 from the germline V gene are SGDLS and YYNGEE. The CDR3 totals 13 residues. CDR3 sequence (DNA): TGTGCCAGCAGCGTAGCTACGGGTTCTGAAGCTTTCTTT. Translating gives CASSVATGSEAFF.

The chain has TRBV7-3 and TRBJ2-3; D tentatively reads TRBD1 or TRBD2 (6 bases each). The CDR3 loop spans 19 amino acids. V dropped 5 bases and J dropped 6 bases, with 30 bases sitting between them. The germline CDR1 and CDR2 sequences are SGHTA and FQGTGA. The CDR3 DNA follows: TGTGCCAGCAGCAGATTCGGGATGGGGGCGGGGAGTACCGGGGATACGCAGTATTTT. Translating gives CASSRFGMGAGSTGDTQYF.

The V call is TRBV2, the J call TRBJ2-1; 7 nucleotides line up with TRBD2. This CDR3 is built from 14 residues. Germline CDR1 reads SNHLY; CDR2 reads FYNNEI. The ends lost 3 bases at V and 8 bases at J; junction bases unmatched: 7. DNA for the CDR3: TGTGCCAGCAGTGAGACTAGCTCCCGTGATGAGCAGTTCTTC. Encoded protein: CASSETSSRDEQFF.

The chain couples TRBV5-5 to TRBJ1-4, with D possibly TRBD1 on 5 matching bases. Germline assignment: CDR1 SGHKS and CDR2 YYEKEE (reference sequence). The CDR3 extends over 15 amino acids. Between the trimmed V and J ends, which lost 6 bases and 0 bases, there was a span of 12 bases. The CDR3 nucleotides read TGTGCCAGCACCGCACCGGGGGCAACTAATGAAAAACTGTTTTTT. It codes for CASTAPGATNEKLFF.

The V gene is TRBV25-1, the J gene TRBJ2-7; 9 bases fit TRBD1. Unmatched junction bases numbered 8, after V lost 5 bases and J lost 6 bases. Germline V gives CDR1 MGHDK, CDR2 SYGVNS. The CDR3 covers 14 residues. This CDR3 reads CASSYRDRAFEQYF. As DNA, the CDR3 is TGTGCCAGCAGTTACCGGGACAGGGCCTTCGAGCAGTACTTC.

This chain connects TRBV9 to TRBJ2-3, with TRBD2 identical over 10 bases. This CDR3 comprises 15 residues. CDR1 and CDR2 from the germline V gene are SGDLS and YYNGEE. With V trimmed by 0 bases and J by 6 bases, 4 bases remained unmatched. The CDR3 DNA is TGTGCCAGCAGCGTAGGGGCTAGCGGGAGTGATACGCAGTATTTT. Its protein product is CASSVGASGSDTQYF.

The chain employs TRBV11-3 and TRBJ2-1, with TRBD1 as a possible D gene (6 bases). Germline CDR1 SGHNT, CDR2 YENEEA. Trimming took 6 bases from V and 6 from J, leaving 12 bases between them. The CDR3 consists of 13 residues. The CDR3 is CASRSRDTNEQFF. The CDR3 nucleotides are TGTGCCAGCAGGTCCCGGGACACCAATGAGCAGTTCTTC.

Details on this clone: The sample has other DNA sequences that encode this CDR3 too. V and J are TRBV5-1 and TRBJ2-2; D ambiguous. The CDR3 is 15 amino acids. Germline CDR1 SGHRS, CDR2 YFSETQ. V lost 0 bases and J lost 2, with 8 bases in between. The CDR3 nucleotides read TGCGCCAGCAGCTTGGGACATCGCAACACCGGGGAGCTGTTTTTT. The encoded protein is CASSLGHRNTGELFF.